These 28 T cell receptor beta chains were all obtained from the same sample, sequenced in a study of blood T cell repertoires in COVID-19. Clones were sequenced by immunoSEQ multiplex PCR, and TCRdb holds only the in-frame ones, with some missing. The table records roughly 63,000 clones, about 72% of them present only once. Sequencing input: peripheral blood. The receptors were gathered from a man older than 75 with acute or convalescent COVID-19.

For the CDR3, the DNA is TGTGCCAGCAGACCGGGACAGGCTGGGAATCAGCCCCAGCATTTT. Translated, it gives CASRPGQAGNQPQHF. This chain links TRBV2 with TRBJ1-5, with 8 bases fitting TRBD1. Germline V lookup: CDR1 SNHLY, CDR2 FYNNEI. The CDR3 is 15 amino acids. The V gene end was trimmed by 6 bases and the J gene end by 4 bases; junction bases not matched to a gene: 8.

V gene TRBV10-2 combines with J gene TRBJ2-7; TRBD1 aligns across 8 bases. After removal of 4 bases from V and 1 base from J, the junction contained 6 bases not matched to a gene. Germline lookup yields CDR1 WSHSY and CDR2 SAAADI. CDR3 length equals 15 residues. CDR3 region: CASSGTGFFSYEQYF. The CDR3 DNA is TGCGCCAGCAGTGGGACAGGGTTTTTTTCCTACGAGCAGTACTTC.

The J gene is TRBJ2-1, the V gene TRBV6-6; 8 nucleotides line up with TRBD1. This CDR3 has 18 amino acids. The V and J ends lost 5 bases and 3 bases, in that order; junction bases with no gene match: 15. Germline-derived CDR1 and CDR2 are MNHNY and SVGAGI (reference sequence). Here the CDR3 reads CASSPQSSGTGYYNEQFF. DNA for the CDR3: TGTGCCAGCAGTCCACAAAGCTCCGGGACAGGATACTACAATGAGCAGTTCTTC.

The V and J genes are TRBV2 and TRBJ2-3, with TRBD1 matching 9 bases. This CDR3 spans 14 amino acids. V gave up 6 bases and J gave up 2 bases; unmatched junction bases: 3. Germline V gene sequence: CDR1 SNHLY, CDR2 FYNNEI. The CDR3 DNA sequence: TGTGCCAGCAGGTGGACAGGGGACACAGATACGCAGTATTTT. Protein product: CASRWTGDTDTQYF.

The chain has TRBV27 and TRBJ2-2, with 9 bases fitting TRBD1. V was pared by 5 bases and J by 1 base, with 5 bases of the junction left unmatched. CDR1 is MNHEY, CDR2 SMNVEV, per germline (reference sequence). CDR3 length: 16 amino acids. The CDR3 loop is CASSIPGQGNTGELFF. CDR3 sequence (DNA): TGTGCCAGCAGTATACCGGGACAGGGGAACACCGGGGAGCTGTTTTTT.

V usage is TRBV5-1 and J usage is TRBJ1-2; TRBD1 aligns across 8 bases. The CDR3 spans 14 residues. CDR1 is SGHRS and CDR2 is YFSETQ in the germline V gene. V lost 4 bases, J lost 4 bases, and 6 bases stayed unmatched. The CDR3 spells CASSPGTGGYGYTF. CDR3 in DNA: TGCGCCAGCAGCCCGGGGACAGGCGGCTATGGCTACACCTTC.

This sequence joins TRBV19 and TRBJ1-1, with a weak D call TRBD1 (6 bases). CDR3 length equals 17 residues. Germline CDR1 LNHDA, CDR2 SQIVND (reference sequence). Deletions cut 2 bases from V and 2 bases from J, with 18 bases between. Here the CDR3 reads CASSISLGGQFNTEAFF. CDR3 in DNA: TGTGCCAGTAGTATATCCTTGGGCGGACAGTTCAACACTGAAGCTTTCTTT.

V is TRBV29-1 and J is TRBJ1-1; D gene unclear. Germline lookup yields CDR1 SQVTM and CDR2 ANQGSEA. The ends were cut back, 6 bases at V and 1 base at J, with 15 bases in the middle. This CDR3 has 14 amino acids. The CDR3 DNA reads as TGCAGCGTCAGCGATCGGCGGGAGAACACTGAAGCTTTCTTT. Its translation: CSVSDRRENTEAFF.

V and J are TRBV7-2 and TRBJ2-7; 9 nucleotides agree with TRBD2. Trimming at V came to 6 bases and at J to 2 bases, leaving 8 bases not matched to a gene. The CDR3 has 15 amino acids. Germline CDR1 and CDR2: SGHTA and FQGNSA. CDR3 in amino acids: CASSSSGAGAYEQYF. The CDR3, as DNA: TGTGCCAGCAGTTCTAGCGGGGCTGGGGCCTACGAGCAGTACTTC.

The chain carries TRBV6-5 and TRBJ2-7, with 9 positions matching TRBD2. CDR1 and CDR2 from the germline V gene are MNHEY and SVGAGI. This CDR3 has 15 residues. V lost 0 bases and J lost 7; bases outside the gene matches: 7. Written as DNA, the CDR3 is TGTGCCAGCAGTTACTCGGGGCGGGAGGGTCTGGAGCAGTACTTC. It translates to CASSYSGREGLEQYF.

The chain is built from TRBV18 and TRBJ2-6; D gene uncertain. The CDR3 extends over 17 amino acids. Germline V CDR1 and CDR2: KGHSH, LQKENI. V was trimmed by 3 bases and J by 1 base, leaving 13 bases between them. The chain's CDR3 is CASSPGISGSGANVLTF. CDR3 DNA sequence: TGTGCCAGCTCACCCGGCATATCGGGTTCTGGGGCCAACGTCCTGACTTTC.

V and J are TRBV5-4 and TRBJ2-2, with D maybe TRBD1 (6 bases). The germline V and J ends were trimmed by 4 bases and 4 bases, with 14 bases remaining between them. The CDR3 has 15 residues. Germline CDR1 is SGHNT and CDR2 is YYREEE (reference sequence). CDR3 region: CASSPILGGTGELFF. For the CDR3, the DNA is TGTGCCAGCAGCCCGATCTTAGGGGGCACCGGGGAGCTGTTTTTT.

This rearrangement joins TRBV5-1 to TRBJ2-1; 11 bases agree with TRBD2. The CDR3 runs to 15 residues. With 4 bases clipped from V and 9 bases from J, the junction kept 9 bases outside the gene matches. CDR1 and CDR2 (germline): SGHRS, YFSETQ. CDR3 coding DNA: TGCGCCAGCAGCAGGGGACTAGCGGCCGAAAGTGAGCAGTTCTTC. This translates into CASSRGLAAESEQFF.

The chain is built from TRBV6-5 and TRBJ2-1; 13 bases fit TRBD2. CDR1 and CDR2 from the germline V gene are MNHEY and SVGAGI. This CDR3 is built from 15 residues. The junction had 6 bases not matched to a gene; V was cut back by 7 bases and J by 6 bases. In DNA, the CDR3 is TGTGCCAGCACCGTCACTAGCGGGAGGGGCAATGAGCAGTTCTTC. Amino acids: CASTVTSGRGNEQFF.

This clone was recorded a few times. The gene calls are TRBV9 and TRBJ2-3; TRBD2 matches at 16 bases. Germline-derived CDR1 and CDR2 are SGDLS and YYNGEE. The CDR3 is made up of 18 amino acids. V lost 3 bases to trimming and J lost 3 bases; unmatched junction nucleotides: 7. The CDR3 loop is CASSAGTSGGAGTDTQYF. The CDR3 DNA reads TGTGCCAGCAGCGCCGGGACTAGCGGGGGGGCGGGTACAGATACGCAGTATTTT.

V is TRBV7-9 and J is TRBJ2-7; no firm D call. This CDR3 has 13 amino acids. V was clipped by 5 bases and J by 0 bases, with 8 bases between them. Germline assignment: CDR1 SEHNR and CDR2 FQNEAQ (reference sequence). CDR3 sequence (DNA): TGTGCCAGCAGCCGAGTTTCCTCCTACGAGCAGTACTTC. This codes for CASSRVSSYEQYF.

This clone was detected only once. The rearrangement links TRBV11-2 to TRBJ1-4; D possibly corresponds to TRBD1 (5 bases). The CDR3 is 15 residues long. Germline V CDR1 and CDR2: SGHAT, FQNNGV. Deletions cut 1 base from V and 1 base from J, with 7 bases between. The CDR3 nucleotides are TGTGCCAGCAGCTTAGGTACAGGAACTAATGAAAAACTGTTTTTT. Its protein is CASSLGTGTNEKLFF. The entire variable domain, with the rest obtained from reference TRBV11-2 and TRBJ1-4, is as follows: EAGVAQSPRYKIIEKRQSVAFWCNPISGHATLYWYQQILGQGPKLLIQFQNNGVVDDSQLPKDRFSAERLKGVDSTLKIQPAKLEDSAVYLCASSLGTGTNEKLFFGSGTQLSVL.

This clone was found a few times. The chain has TRBV7-2 and TRBJ1-1, with 7 positions matching TRBD1. CDR1 is SGHTA and CDR2 is FQGNSA in the germline V gene. Trimming removed 6 bases from V and 2 bases from J; junction bases left unmatched: 6. This CDR3 has 14 residues. The CDR3 region is CASRTGSPNTEAFF. CDR3 coding DNA: TGTGCCAGCAGGACAGGGTCCCCTAACACTGAAGCTTTCTTT.

The chain employs TRBV2 and TRBJ2-1, with TRBD2 matching 9 bases. After removal of 5 bases from V and 6 bases from J, the junction contained 8 bases not matched to a gene. CDR1 and CDR2 (germline): SNHLY, FYNNEI. This CDR3 has 15 amino acids. The chain's CDR3 is CASSTLAGVSNEQFF. As DNA, the CDR3 is TGTGCCAGCAGTACTTTAGCGGGGGTATCCAATGAGCAGTTCTTC.

This clone showed up just a few times. The chain is built from TRBV2 and TRBJ1-5, with D possibly being TRBD1 (5 bases). The CDR3 is 15 residues long. V was clipped by 6 bases and J by 0 bases, with 12 bases between them. Per germline, CDR1 SNHLY and CDR2 FYNNEI. The CDR3 nucleotides read TGTGCCAGCAGGGCGGGGACCGCTAGCAATCAGCCCCAGCATTTT. Amino acids: CASRAGTASNQPQHF.

This chain joins TRBV27 and TRBJ2-7; D is possibly TRBD1 (5 bases). Trimming left V 3 bases short and J 0 bases short, with 12 bases between. Germline lookup yields CDR1 MNHEY and CDR2 SMNVEV (reference sequence). This CDR3 spans 15 amino acids. CDR3: CASSLTAKSSYEQYF. CDR3 DNA sequence: TGTGCCAGCAGTTTGACAGCGAAGTCCTCCTACGAGCAGTACTTC.

This chain connects TRBV10-3 to TRBJ1-1, with D perhaps TRBD1 (6 bases). The CDR3 runs 14 residues. Germline lookup yields CDR1 ENHRY and CDR2 SYGVKD. With 6 bases removed from V and 2 bases from J, the gap between germline ends came to 13 bases. CDR3 nucleotide sequence: TGTGCCATCAGATGGGACACCGGAAACACTGAAGCTTTCTTT. This translates into CAIRWDTGNTEAFF.

This clone showed up just once. The V gene is TRBV13, the J gene TRBJ1-1; 9 bases fit TRBD1. The J segment lost 9 bases and the V segment lost 4 bases, leaving 6 bases of the junction unmatched. The CDR3 runs 13 residues. Germline assignment: CDR1 PRHDT and CDR2 FYEKMQ (reference sequence). The CDR3 coding sequence is TGTGCCAGCAGCTCGGCCGGGACAGGGAAAGCTTTCTTT. Protein: CASSSAGTGKAFF.

V gene TRBV18 combines with J gene TRBJ2-4, with a tentative D call TRBD1 (6 bases). This CDR3 is built from 16 residues. Trimming pared 6 bases from V and 8 bases from J, leaving 23 bases between. CDR1 and CDR2 (germline): KGHSH, LQKENI. This CDR3 reads CASSPNDRRVTDIQYF. The CDR3, as DNA: TGTGCCAGCTCTCCTAATGACAGGCGCGTAACGGACATTCAGTACTTC.

This clone was counted only a few times. The chain joins TRBV19 to TRBJ1-4; 11 bases map to TRBD1. V dropped 9 bases and J dropped 8; count of bases not matched to a gene: 8. The CDR3 length is 14 residues. The germline V gene has CDR1 LNHDA and CDR2 SQIVND (reference sequence). The CDR3 nucleotides are TGTGCCAGAGAGGACAGGGGGCGAAGCGAAAAACTGTTTTTT. This encodes CAREDRGRSEKLFF.

The chain joins TRBV11-3 to TRBJ2-2, with 10 bases that match TRBD1. CDR1 and CDR2 from the germline V gene are SGHNT and YENEEA. The CDR3 runs to 14 residues. The V and J ends lost 5 bases and 6 bases, in that order; junction bases with no gene match: 3. The CDR3 sequence: CASSRDRGAGELFF. DNA of the CDR3: TGTGCCAGCAGCCGGGACAGGGGCGCCGGGGAGCTGTTTTTT.

The rearrangement joins TRBV24-1 to TRBJ2-3, with 9 bases lining up with TRBD2. Losses at the gene ends were 3 bases for V and 5 bases for J; bases not matched to a gene: 11. Per germline, CDR1 KGHDR and CDR2 SFDVKD. The CDR3 length is 17 residues. CDR3 nucleotide sequence: TGTGCCACCAGTGATCCCGCTGGCGGGAGGGGGGTAGATACGCAGTATTTT. Translated: CATSDPAGGRGVDTQYF.

V gene TRBV6-6 combines with J gene TRBJ1-2; tentatively, D is TRBD1 (6 bases). Germline CDR1 is MNHNY and CDR2 is SVGAGI (reference sequence). V was clipped by 2 bases and J by 4 bases, with 8 bases between them. This CDR3 has 13 residues. CDR3 sequence reads: CASSYQDSYGYTF. CDR3 DNA: TGTGCCAGCAGTTACCAGGACAGCTATGGCTACACCTTC.